The clone carrying this T cell receptor (beta chain) has only a few counts. All patients carried locally advanced or metastatic urothelial carcinoma. This sample was included in a study of PD-L1 blockade in urothelial cancer. Whole-study context: Most patients, about 85% of the 29, were males with bladder-origin cancer. Blood analysis occurred 3 weeks (second dose) and 6 weeks after treatment start.

Assay used: immunoSEQ multiplex PCR; TCRdb lists only in-frame clones, some missing. The repertoire holds 71,000 or so clones, around 90% seen once, with 3.4% in the top ten. This receptor was identified in a man in his sixties with urothelial cancer. This material consisted of PBMCs, taken around atezolizumab (anti-PD-L1) treatment.

The CDR3 reads CASSGDSYGYTF. In nucleotides, the CDR3 is TGTGCCAGCAGTGGTGACAGCTATGGCTACACCTTC. The chain recombines TRBV2 with TRBJ1-2; D possibly corresponds to TRBD1 (5 bases). This CDR3 is built from 12 residues. Germline V CDR1 and CDR2: SNHLY, FYNNEI. The ends were cut back, 4 bases at V and 4 bases at J, with 7 bases in the middle.